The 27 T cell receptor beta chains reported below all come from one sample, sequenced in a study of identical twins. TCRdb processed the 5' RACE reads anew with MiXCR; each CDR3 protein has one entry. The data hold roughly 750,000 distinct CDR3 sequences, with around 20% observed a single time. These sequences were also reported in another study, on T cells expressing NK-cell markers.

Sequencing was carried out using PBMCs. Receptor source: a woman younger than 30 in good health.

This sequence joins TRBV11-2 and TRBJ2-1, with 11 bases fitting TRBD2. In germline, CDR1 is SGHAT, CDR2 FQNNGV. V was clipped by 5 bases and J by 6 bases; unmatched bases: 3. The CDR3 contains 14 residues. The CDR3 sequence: CASSVTSGVNEQFF. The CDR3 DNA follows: TGTGCCAGCAGCGTGACTAGCGGGGTCAATGAGCAGTTCTTC.

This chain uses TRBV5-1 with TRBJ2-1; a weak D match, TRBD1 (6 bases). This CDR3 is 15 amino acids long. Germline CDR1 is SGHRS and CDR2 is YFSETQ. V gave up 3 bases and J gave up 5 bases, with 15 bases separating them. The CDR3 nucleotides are TGCGCCAGCAGCTCGGACAGCCGCACAAACAATGAGCAGTTCTTC. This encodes CASSSDSRTNNEQFF.

The CDR3 DNA sequence: TGCAGTGCTAGATGGCGGACACAAGAGACCCAGTACTTC. Translating it yields CSARWRTQETQYF. The genes are TRBV20-1 and TRBJ2-5, with a possible D match to TRBD1 (5 bases). Germline assignment: CDR1 DFQATT and CDR2 SNEGSKA (reference sequence). The CDR3 is made up of 13 amino acids. V dropped 2 bases and J dropped 2 bases, with 9 bases sitting between them.

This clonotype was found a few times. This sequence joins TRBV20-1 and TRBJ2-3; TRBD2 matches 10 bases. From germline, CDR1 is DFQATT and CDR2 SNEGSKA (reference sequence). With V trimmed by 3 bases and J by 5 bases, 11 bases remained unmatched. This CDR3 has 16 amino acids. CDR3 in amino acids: CSASDYSGGPGDTQYF. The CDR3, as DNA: TGCAGTGCTAGTGACTATAGCGGGGGGCCGGGAGATACGCAGTATTTT.

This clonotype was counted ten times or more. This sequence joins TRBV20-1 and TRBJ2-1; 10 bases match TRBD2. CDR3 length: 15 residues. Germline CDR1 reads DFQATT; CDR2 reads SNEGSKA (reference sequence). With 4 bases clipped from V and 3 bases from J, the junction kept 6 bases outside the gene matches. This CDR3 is CSATRGLAFYNEQFF. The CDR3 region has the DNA TGCAGTGCTACCCGGGGACTAGCGTTCTACAATGAGCAGTTCTTC.

The CDR3 is CSARDQGSYSEQYF. The CDR3 DNA is TGCAGTGCTAGAGATCAAGGTAGCTATAGCGAGCAGTACTTC. The V call is TRBV20-1, the J call TRBJ2-7; D is ambiguous. This CDR3 has 14 amino acids. CDR1 DFQATT and CDR2 SNEGSKA come from the germline V gene (reference sequence). V gave up 0 bases and J gave up 6 bases, with 15 bases separating them.

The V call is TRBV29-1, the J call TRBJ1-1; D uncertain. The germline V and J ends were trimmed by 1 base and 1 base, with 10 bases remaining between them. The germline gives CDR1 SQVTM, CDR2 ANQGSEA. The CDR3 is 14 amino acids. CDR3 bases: TGCAGCGTTGAAGCGAAGGGCGCGAACACTGAAGCTTTCTTT. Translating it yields CSVEAKGANTEAFF.

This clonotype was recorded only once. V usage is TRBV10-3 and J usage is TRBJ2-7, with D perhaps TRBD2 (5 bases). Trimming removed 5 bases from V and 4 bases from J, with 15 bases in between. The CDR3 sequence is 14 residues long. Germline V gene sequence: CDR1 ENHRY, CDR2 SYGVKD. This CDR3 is CAISQPVGGYEQYF. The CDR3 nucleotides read TGTGCCATCAGTCAACCGGTAGGCGGGTACGAGCAGTACTTC.

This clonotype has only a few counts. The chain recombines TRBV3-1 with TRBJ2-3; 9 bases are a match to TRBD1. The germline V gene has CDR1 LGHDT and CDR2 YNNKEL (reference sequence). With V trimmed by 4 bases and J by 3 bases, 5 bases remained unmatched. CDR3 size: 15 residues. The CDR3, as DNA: TGTGCCAGCAGCCCCGGGACAGGGAAAACAGATACGCAGTATTTT. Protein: CASSPGTGKTDTQYF.

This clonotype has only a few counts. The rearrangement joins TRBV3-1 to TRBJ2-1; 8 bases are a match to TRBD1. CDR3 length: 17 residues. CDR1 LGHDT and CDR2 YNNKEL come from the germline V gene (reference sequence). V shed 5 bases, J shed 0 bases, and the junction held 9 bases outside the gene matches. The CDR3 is CASSFISQGGSYNEQFF. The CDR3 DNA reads TGTGCCAGCAGCTTCATTTCACAGGGGGGCTCCTACAATGAGCAGTTCTTC.

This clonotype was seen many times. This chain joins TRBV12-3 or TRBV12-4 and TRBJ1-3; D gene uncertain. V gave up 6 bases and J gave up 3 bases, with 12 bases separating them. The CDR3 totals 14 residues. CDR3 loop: CASSPIGGGNTIYF. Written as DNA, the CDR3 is TGTGCCAGCAGCCCGATCGGCGGTGGAAACACCATATATTTT.

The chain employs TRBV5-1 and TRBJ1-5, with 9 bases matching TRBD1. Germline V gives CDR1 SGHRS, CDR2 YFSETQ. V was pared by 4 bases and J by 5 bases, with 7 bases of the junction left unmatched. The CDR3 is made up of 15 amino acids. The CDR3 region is CASSVAGQGDQPQHF. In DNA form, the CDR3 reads TGCGCCAGCAGCGTAGCGGGACAGGGAGATCAGCCCCAGCATTTT.

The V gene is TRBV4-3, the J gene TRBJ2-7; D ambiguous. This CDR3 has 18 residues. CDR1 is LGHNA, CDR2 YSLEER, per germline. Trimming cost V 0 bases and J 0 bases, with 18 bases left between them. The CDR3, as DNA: TGCGCCAGCAGCCAAGAGATTAAACAACGGGCGAGCTCCTACGAGCAGTACTTC. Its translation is CASSQEIKQRASSYEQYF.

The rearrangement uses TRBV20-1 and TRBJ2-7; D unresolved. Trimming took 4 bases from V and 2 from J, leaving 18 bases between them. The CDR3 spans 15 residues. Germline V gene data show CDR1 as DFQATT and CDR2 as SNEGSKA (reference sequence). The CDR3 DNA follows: TGCAGTGCTATAAACCACCGGGCCTATCCCTACGAGCAGTACTTC. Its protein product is CSAINHRAYPYEQYF.

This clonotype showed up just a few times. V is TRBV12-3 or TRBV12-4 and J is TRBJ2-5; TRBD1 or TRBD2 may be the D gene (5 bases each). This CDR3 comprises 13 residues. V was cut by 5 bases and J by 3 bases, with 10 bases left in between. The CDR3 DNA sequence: TGTGCCAGCAGTCAGCTGGGGGAAGAGACCCAGTACTTC. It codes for CASSQLGEETQYF.

CDR3 region: CATRTHSTGNEQFF. The CDR3 coding sequence is TGTGCCACCCGGACACATTCAACTGGGAATGAGCAGTTCTTC. V and J are TRBV2 and TRBJ2-1; D is possibly TRBD1 (5 bases). The CDR3 totals 14 residues. Germline CDR1 reads SNHLY; CDR2 reads FYNNEI. V gave up 10 bases and J gave up 7 bases, with 20 bases separating them.

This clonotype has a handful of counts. The CDR3 sequence: CSASLDSYEQYF. Written as DNA, the CDR3 is TGCAGTGCTAGCCTTGACAGTTACGAGCAGTACTTC. The chain couples TRBV20-1 to TRBJ2-7, with TRBD1 as a possible D gene (5 bases). V lost 3 bases, J lost 4 bases, and 10 bases lay in between. Germline CDR1 and CDR2: DFQATT and SNEGSKA (reference sequence). This CDR3 region has 12 residues.

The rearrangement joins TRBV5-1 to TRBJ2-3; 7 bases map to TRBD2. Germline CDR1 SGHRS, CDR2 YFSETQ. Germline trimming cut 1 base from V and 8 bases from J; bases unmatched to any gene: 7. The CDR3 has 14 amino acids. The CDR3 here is CASSLRDYSLTQYF. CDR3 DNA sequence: TGCGCCAGCAGCTTGAGGGACTACTCCCTTACGCAGTATTTT.

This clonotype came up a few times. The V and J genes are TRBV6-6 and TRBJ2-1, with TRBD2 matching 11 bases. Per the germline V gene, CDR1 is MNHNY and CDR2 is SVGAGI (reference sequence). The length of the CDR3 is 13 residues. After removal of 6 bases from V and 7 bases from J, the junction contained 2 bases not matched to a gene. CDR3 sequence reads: CASSSSGRNEQFF. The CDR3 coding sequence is TGTGCCAGCAGCTCTAGCGGGAGGAATGAGCAGTTCTTC.

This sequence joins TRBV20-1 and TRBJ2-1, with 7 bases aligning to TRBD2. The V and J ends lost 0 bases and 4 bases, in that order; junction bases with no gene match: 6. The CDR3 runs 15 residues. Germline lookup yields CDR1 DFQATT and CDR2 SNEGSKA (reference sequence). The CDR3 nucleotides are TGCAGTGCTAGAGATTCCAAGCGGGGTTACAATGAGCAGTTCTTC. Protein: CSARDSKRGYNEQFF.

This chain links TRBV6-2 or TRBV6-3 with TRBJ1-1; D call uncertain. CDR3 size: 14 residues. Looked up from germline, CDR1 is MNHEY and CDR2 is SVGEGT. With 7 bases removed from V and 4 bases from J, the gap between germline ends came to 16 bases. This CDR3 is CASTTSGYGTEAFF. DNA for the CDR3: TGTGCCAGCACAACTTCGGGTTACGGCACTGAAGCTTTCTTT.

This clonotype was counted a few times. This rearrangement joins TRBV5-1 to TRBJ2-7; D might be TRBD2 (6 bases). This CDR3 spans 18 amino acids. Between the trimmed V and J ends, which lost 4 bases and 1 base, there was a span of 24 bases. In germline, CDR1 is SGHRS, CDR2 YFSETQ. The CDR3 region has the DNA TGCGCCAGCAGCCCCTCCTTAGTTCCCCGCGGGAAATCCTACGAGCAGTACTTC. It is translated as CASSPSLVPRGKSYEQYF.

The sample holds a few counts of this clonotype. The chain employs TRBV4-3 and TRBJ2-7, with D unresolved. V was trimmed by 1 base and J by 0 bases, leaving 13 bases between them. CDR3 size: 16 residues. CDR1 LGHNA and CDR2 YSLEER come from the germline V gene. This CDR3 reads CASSQVSAEPSYEQYF. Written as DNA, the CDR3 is TGCGCCAGCAGCCAAGTATCTGCGGAACCCTCCTACGAGCAGTACTTC.

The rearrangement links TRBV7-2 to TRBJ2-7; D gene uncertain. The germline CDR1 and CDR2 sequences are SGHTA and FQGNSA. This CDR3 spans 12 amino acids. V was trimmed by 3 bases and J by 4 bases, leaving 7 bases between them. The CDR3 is CASSFFPYEQYF. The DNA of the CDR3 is TGTGCCAGCAGCTTTTTTCCGTACGAGCAGTACTTC.

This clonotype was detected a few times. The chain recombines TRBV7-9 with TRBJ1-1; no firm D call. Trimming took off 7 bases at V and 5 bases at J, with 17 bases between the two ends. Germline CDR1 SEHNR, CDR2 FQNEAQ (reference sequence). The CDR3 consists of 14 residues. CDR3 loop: CASNREGMWTEAFF. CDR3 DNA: TGTGCCAGCAACCGAGAGGGAATGTGGACTGAAGCTTTCTTT.

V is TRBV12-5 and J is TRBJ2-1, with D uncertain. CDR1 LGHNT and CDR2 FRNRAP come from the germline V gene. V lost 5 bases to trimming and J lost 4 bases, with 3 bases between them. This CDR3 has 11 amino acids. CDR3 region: CASGHYNEQFF. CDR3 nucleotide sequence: TGTGCTAGTGGTCATTACAATGAGCAGTTCTTC.

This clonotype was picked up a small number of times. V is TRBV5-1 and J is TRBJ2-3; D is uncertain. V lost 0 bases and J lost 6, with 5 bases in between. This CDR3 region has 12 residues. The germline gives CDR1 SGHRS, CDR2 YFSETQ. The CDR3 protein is CASSLAWDTQYF. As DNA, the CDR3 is TGCGCCAGCAGCTTGGCCTGGGATACGCAGTATTTT.